Following are 25 T cell receptor beta chains from one sample sequenced in a study of CD8 T cell repertoires and HIV-1 epitope variants. Using immunoSEQ multiplex PCR, the repertoire was profiled, and TCRdb retains in-frame clones only, with some absent. Of about 90,000 clones in the sample, just under 75% were seen once. Specimen: uncultured baseline CD8+ T cells from peripheral blood mononuclear cells (PBMCs). The receptors shown here come from a male donor with HIV.

The V and J genes are TRBV7-9 and TRBJ1-5; no reliable D call. V was pared by 1 base and J by 7 bases, with 8 bases between. Germline V gene sequence: CDR1 SEHNR, CDR2 FQNEAQ (reference sequence). The CDR3 contains 13 residues. CDR3 in DNA: TGTGCCAGCAGCTTAGGGGAACGGCAGCCCCAGCATTTT. Its translation: CASSLGERQPQHF.

This clone was observed a handful of times. The chain is built from TRBV5-1 and TRBJ2-7, with a possible D match to TRBD1 (6 bases). Trimming stripped 0 bases from V and 3 bases from J, with 13 bases between. Germline lookup yields CDR1 SGHRS and CDR2 YFSETQ. The CDR3 length is 15 residues. The CDR3 nucleotides read TGCGCCAGCAGCTTGGAAACAGGGACGGGCTACGAGCAGTACTTC. Amino acid sequence: CASSLETGTGYEQYF.

This clone was observed a few times. The CDR3 sequence: CASSPDLNQPQHF. In nucleotides, the CDR3 is TGTGCCAGCAGCCCGGACCTAAATCAGCCCCAGCATTTT. The rearrangement links TRBV4-2 to TRBJ1-5; D call uncertain. Germline CDR1 and CDR2: LGHNA and YNFKEQ. V shed 4 bases and J shed 4 bases, with 8 bases lying between them. CDR3 length: 13 amino acids.

The V gene is TRBV6-5, the J gene TRBJ2-3; 10 bases fit TRBD2. J lost 2 bases, V lost 6 bases, and 5 bases had no gene match. The germline CDR1 and CDR2 sequences are MNHEY and SVGAGI. The CDR3 is made up of 15 amino acids. Here the CDR3 DNA reads TGTGCCAGCAGGTACGGACTAGCGGACACAGATACGCAGTATTTT. It encodes CASRYGLADTDTQYF.

The genes are TRBV25-1 and TRBJ2-3; 7 bases match TRBD2. With V trimmed by 4 bases and J by 4 bases, 11 bases remained unmatched. CDR1 and CDR2 (germline): MGHDK, SYGVNS. CDR3 size: 16 residues. This CDR3 reads CASSAAAGVRADTQYF. DNA for the CDR3: TGTGCCAGCAGTGCTGCGGCGGGAGTGAGAGCAGATACGCAGTATTTT.

This CDR3 is CASTDRVASEAFF. CDR3 sequence (DNA): TGTGCCAGCACAGACAGGGTTGCGAGTGAAGCTTTCTTT. This chain connects TRBV27 to TRBJ1-1; TRBD1 agrees at 7 bases. Germline loops: CDR1 MNHEY, CDR2 SMNVEV (reference sequence). The CDR3 totals 13 residues. Trimming at V came to 7 bases and at J to 7 bases, leaving 9 bases not matched to a gene.

The V gene is TRBV6-5, the J gene TRBJ1-2; D gene unclear. The CDR3 has 12 amino acids. V gave up 4 bases and J gave up 7 bases, with 10 bases separating them. CDR1 is MNHEY, CDR2 SVGAGI, per germline. The CDR3 DNA sequence: TGTGCCAGCAGTTGGATCGGCGGTGGCTACACCTTC. This translates into CASSWIGGGYTF.

The chain joins TRBV7-2 to TRBJ2-6; TRBD2 agrees at 9 bases. V lost 4 bases to trimming and J lost 4 bases; unmatched junction nucleotides: 2. CDR3 length: 15 amino acids. The germline CDR1 and CDR2 sequences are SGHTA and FQGNSA. Here the CDR3 DNA reads TGTGCCAGCAGCTCCGGACTAGCGGGGGCCAACGTCCTGACTTTC. This sequence encodes CASSSGLAGANVLTF.

The chain is built from TRBV4-1 and TRBJ1-6; D is unresolved. Per germline, CDR1 MGHRA and CDR2 YSYEKL. V dropped 4 bases and J dropped 8 bases, with 9 bases sitting between them. The CDR3 spans 13 residues. Written as DNA, the CDR3 is TGCGCCAGCAGCCTTTATTCGGATTCACCCCTCCACTTT. It codes for CASSLYSDSPLHF.

Only one count was recorded for this clone. The V and J genes are TRBV6-5 and TRBJ1-3; a possible D gene is TRBD1 (5 bases). Deletions cut 0 bases from V and 4 bases from J, with 10 bases between. The germline V gene has CDR1 MNHEY and CDR2 SVGAGI. This CDR3 has 15 residues. The CDR3 nucleotides read TGTGCCAGCAGTTACTCGGGGCTCGGGGGAAACACCATATATTTT. It is translated as CASSYSGLGGNTIYF.

This clone appeared a single time. The V call is TRBV18, the J call TRBJ2-7; 10 bases line up with TRBD2. V lost 3 bases to trimming and J lost 3 bases; unmatched junction nucleotides: 2. The CDR3 contains 14 residues. Germline V gene sequence: CDR1 KGHSH, CDR2 LQKENI. The CDR3 bases are TGTGCCAGCTCACCCCGGACTAGCGGCTACGAGCAGTACTTC. Its protein product is CASSPRTSGYEQYF.

Only a few counts were recorded for this clone. The V gene is TRBV28, the J gene TRBJ2-7; D assignment may be TRBD1 or TRBD2 (5 bases each). The CDR3 consists of 11 residues. Trimming cost V 2 bases and J 7 bases, with 6 bases left between them. Per germline, CDR1 MDHEN and CDR2 SYDVKM. For the CDR3, the DNA is TGTGCCAGCAGTTTAGGGGGAGAGCAGTACTTC. This encodes CASSLGGEQYF.

CDR3 protein: CASSPGGGHGYTF. The DNA of the CDR3 is TGTGCCAGCAGTCCGGGCGGAGGACATGGCTACACCTTC. The chain is built from TRBV27 and TRBJ1-2; D unresolved. This CDR3 is 13 amino acids long. Germline V gene lookup returns CDR1 MNHEY and CDR2 SMNVEV (reference sequence). Trimming took 5 bases from V and 6 from J, leaving 13 bases between them.

The V call is TRBV6-5, the J call TRBJ1-1; TRBD1 matches at 9 bases. The CDR3 has 14 amino acids. The germline gives CDR1 MNHEY, CDR2 SVGAGI. The ends lost 6 bases at V and 1 base at J; junction bases unmatched: 3. CDR3 residues: CASSYRGRNTEAFF. The CDR3 bases are TGTGCCAGCAGCTACAGGGGGCGGAACACTGAAGCTTTCTTT.

The V gene is TRBV4-1, the J gene TRBJ2-7, with D tentatively TRBD2 (5 bases). V lost 2 bases and J lost 3, with 17 bases in between. The CDR3 has 16 amino acids. From germline, CDR1 is MGHRA and CDR2 YSYEKL. This chain's CDR3 is CASSQQVGGLIYEQYF. In nucleotides, the CDR3 is TGCGCCAGCAGCCAACAAGTCGGTGGACTTATCTACGAGCAGTACTTC.

The chain recombines TRBV7-2 with TRBJ2-7; TRBD2 agrees at 8 bases. This CDR3 contains 15 residues. Germline assignment: CDR1 SGHTA and CDR2 FQGNSA. J lost 3 bases, V lost 5 bases, and 9 bases had no gene match. The CDR3 DNA reads as TGTGCCAGCAGCCCTACGGGGGGGTCAGTCTACGAGCAGTACTTC. Translating gives CASSPTGGSVYEQYF. Drawing the rest from reference TRBV7-2 and TRBJ2-7, the complete variable domain is GAGVSQSPSNKVTEKGKDVELRCDPISGHTALYWYRQSLGQGLEFLIYFQGNSAPDKSGLPSDRFSAERTGGSVSTLTIQRTQQEDSAVYLCASSPTGGSVYEQYFGPGTRLTVT.

J is TRBJ2-1 and V is TRBV15, with 7 bases fitting TRBD2. The ends lost 6 bases at V and 7 bases at J; junction bases unmatched: 12. Germline CDR1 and CDR2: LNHNV and YYDKDF (reference sequence). The CDR3 contains 15 residues. CDR3 sequence: CATSHLASGRNEQFF. The CDR3 DNA sequence: TGTGCCACCAGTCATTTAGCTAGCGGTCGGAATGAGCAGTTCTTC.

The table lists this clone with a few counts. V and J are TRBV28 and TRBJ1-1; D uncertain. The CDR3 consists of 14 residues. Germline loops: CDR1 MDHEN, CDR2 SYDVKM. With 7 bases removed from V and 4 bases from J, the gap between germline ends came to 16 bases. CDR3 protein: CASISSGPGTEAFF. The CDR3 DNA reads as TGTGCCAGCATCTCCTCCGGGCCTGGCACTGAAGCTTTCTTT.

This chain connects TRBV13 to TRBJ2-1; 7 nucleotides align to TRBD2. CDR1 is PRHDT, CDR2 FYEKMQ, per germline (reference sequence). The CDR3 runs 15 residues. V was clipped by 1 base and J by 9 bases; unmatched bases: 9. CDR3 protein: CASSLVGLGEGEQFF. The CDR3 DNA sequence: TGTGCCAGCAGCTTAGTTGGACTAGGCGAGGGTGAGCAGTTCTTC.

This chain joins TRBV6-1 and TRBJ1-2; D perhaps matches TRBD1 (5 bases). The length of the CDR3 is 15 residues. The germline V and J ends were trimmed by 6 bases and 8 bases, with 22 bases remaining between them. Germline V CDR1 and CDR2: MNHNS, SASEGT. Written as DNA, the CDR3 is TGTGCCAGCAGCCCTACGACCCAGGGCACGACAGGCTACACCTTC. It specifies CASSPTTQGTTGYTF.

This clone has more than one count but fewer than ten. The J gene is TRBJ2-5, the V gene TRBV30, with a tentative D call TRBD1 (7 bases). Between the trimmed V and J ends, which lost 3 bases and 5 bases, there was a span of 16 bases. This CDR3 contains 14 residues. CDR1 is GTSNPN and CDR2 is SVGIG in the germline V gene (reference sequence). The chain's CDR3 is CAWSSGGFWETQYF. The CDR3 bases are TGTGCCTGGAGCTCAGGGGGGTTCTGGGAGACCCAGTACTTC. The variable domain in full, with the rest retrieved from reference TRBV30 and TRBJ2-5, is SQTIHQWPATLVQPVGSPLSLECTVEGTSNPNLYWYRQAAGRGLQLLFYSVGIGQISSEVPQNLSASRPQDRQFILSSKKLLLSDSGFYLCAWSSGGFWETQYFGPGTRLLVL.

The rearrangement links TRBV7-6 to TRBJ2-5; 7 positions agree with TRBD2. The germline V gene has CDR1 SGHVS and CDR2 FNYEAQ. The CDR3 has 13 residues. V lost 3 bases, J lost 3 bases, and 1 base stayed unmatched. This chain's CDR3 is CASSFLAEETQYF. The CDR3 DNA follows: TGTGCCAGCAGCTTTCTAGCGGAAGAGACCCAGTACTTC.

The chain is built from TRBV7-9 and TRBJ2-5; D perhaps matches TRBD1 (6 bases). The CDR3 extends over 14 amino acids. Trimming stripped 5 bases from V and 4 bases from J, with 14 bases between. Germline V CDR1 and CDR2: SEHNR, FQNEAQ (reference sequence). The CDR3 sequence is CASSPWDKGETQYF. CDR3 bases: TGTGCCAGCAGCCCCTGGGACAAAGGAGAGACCCAGTACTTC.

V is TRBV9 and J is TRBJ2-7; 8 nucleotides match TRBD1. This CDR3 contains 17 residues. V shed 0 bases, J shed 3 bases, and the junction held 11 bases outside the gene matches. Per germline, CDR1 SGDLS and CDR2 YYNGEE. The CDR3 is CASSVGTGPLGSYEQYF. The CDR3 region has the DNA TGTGCCAGCAGCGTAGGGACAGGGCCCCTTGGGAGCTACGAGCAGTACTTC.

The chain recombines TRBV9 with TRBJ2-7; D perhaps matches TRBD2 (5 bases). The CDR3 runs 15 residues. V shed 4 bases and J shed 2 bases, with 16 bases lying between them. CDR1 is SGDLS, CDR2 YYNGEE, per germline. CDR3 amino acids: CASSPSVGAAYEQYF. CDR3 coding DNA: TGTGCCAGCAGCCCCTCTGTGGGAGCGGCCTACGAGCAGTACTTC.